The sequence of this TCR beta chain was determined in a study of T cell responses to AZD1222 COVID-19 vaccine (dated by TCRdb to about 2021). For the study in its entirety: AZD1222 recipients whose second dose came at about 4 weeks and those whose second dose came at about 12 weeks were combined into one group, since spike-specific TCR depth and breadth did not differ between the two schedules. A total of 240 or so trial participants underwent TCR sequencing, of whom roughly 210 had received two doses of AZD1222 and roughly 26 had received two doses of the MenACWY control vaccine. Trial participants were enrolled by age into subgroups of 18-55, 56-69 and 70-plus years, and roughly 150, 30 and 60 TCR-sequenced participants, respectively, were included in these subgroups.

What the research found in general, with its limitations: In the small 56-69-year group, the increase in depth fell short of significance, most likely because of low power. Spike-specific TCR breadth and depth rose significantly after two AZD1222 doses compared with day 0 and with MenACWY recipients. Vaccine-associated CD4 TCRs spanned the whole spike protein, with dominant responses in regions 160-218 and 743-854. Conclusions about previously exposed vaccinees are limited because only 5 or 6 AZD1222 recipients were SARS-CoV-2 seropositive at baseline. Participants were mostly white British, with more females than males. The authors suggested clonal diversity may have been underestimated. No day 14 peak-response samples were available, so repertoires were characterized only after the peak T cell response. Reportedly, close to half of the unique spike-specific TCRs recognized epitopes lying outside the regions that are mutated in the B.1.351 and B.1.1.7 variants.

As regards this clone: No antigen is known for it. No base quality values were provided; no much bigger clone lies one nucleotide off.

Interpreted using the paper, the time point label stands for: baseline before first vaccination. Samples from vaccinated people were obtained from the UK trials COV001 and COV002, which included a single-blind randomized controlled phase 2/3 trial of AZD1222 (ChAdOx1 nCoV-19) in healthy adults. For TCRbeta chain sequencing, PBMC samples from trial participants were taken at day 0 and at day 28 after the second dose. The CDR3 regions of human TCRbeta chains were analyzed by immunosequencing. In the authors' own workflow: Repertoire TCRs were matched against a reference library of SARS-CoV-2-specific TCRs generated with the MIRA antigen-specificity platform. Breadth meant the fraction of unique TCRs that were SARS-CoV-2-associated, whereas depth meant the fraction of total T cells that were SARS-CoV-2-associated. Each spike-specific TCR was assigned to its reactive spike region and to a CD4 or CD8 class using the MIRA data. Log10-transformed breadth and depth values were compared by one-way ANOVA with Sidak's multiple comparisons tests. Held by TCRdb, this immuneACCESS table contains in-frame sequences only and omits some clones. Under half of the omission traces to an unresolved V gene where checked; the cause of the rest is unknown. That table gives V, J and clone size, and the DNA gave D and trimming. The sample yields around 110,000 clones; under 95% were counted once. The ten most abundant clones make up about 20% of the sample.

V drops 1 base and J drops 7 bases, leaving 17 bases in between. CDR3 length: 16 amino acids, cysteine to phenylalanine. Solely the CDR3 DNA is kept, with 48 bases framed from the first base. Via the germline V gene (reference sequence), CDR1 is SEHNR and CDR2 FQNEAQ. The source was peripheral blood, collected on day 0 of AZD1222 vaccination. The sequence derives from an adult in good health. The V and J segments used are TRBV7-9 and TRBJ1-5; a tentative D call is TRBD1 (5 bases match). The nucleotide sequence is given as TGTGCCAGCAGCTTAGTCGTCGGTTGGGGCGGGCAGCCCCAGCATTTT. This translates into CASSLVVGWGGQPQHF.